This T cell receptor beta chain was obtained from a study of T cell changes during pregnancy in multiple sclerosis. Deletions cut 6 bases from V and 1 base from J, with 16 bases between. From germline, CDR1 is SNHLY and CDR2 FYNNEI. The CDR3 totals 15 residues. Data came from immunoSEQ multiplex PCR; TCRdb stores just in-frame clones and leaves some out. The sample shows around 62,000 clones, roughly nine tenths of them seen only once. The receptor comes from a female donor with multiple sclerosis, enrolled in a pregnancy study. The chain carries TRBV2 and TRBJ2-7, with D maybe TRBD1 (6 bases). The source material was CD4+ T cells from peripheral blood mononuclear cells, sampled in the first trimester of pregnancy. Here the CDR3 reads CASSPAGQLSYEQYF. The CDR3 DNA is TGTGCCAGCAGCCCCGCAGGACAGCTGTCCTACGAGCAGTACTTC.